Following are 17 T cell receptor beta chains from one sample sequenced in a study of shared clonotypes between healthy human individuals. The protocol was immunoSEQ multiplex PCR, while the TCRdb copy is restricted to in-frame clones and leaves out a portion. The top ten clones hold about 1.5% of a sample with around 940,000 clones, approximately 80% of them seen once. Input material: memory CD4+ T cells sorted from blood. Subset here: CD45RA-negative fraction. These receptors were taken from a man between 18 and 29 years old in good health.

This clone was counted between two and nine times. The sample has other DNA sequences that encode this CDR3 too. The V call is TRBV4-3, the J call TRBJ1-2; tentative D call: TRBD1 (5 bases). Germline CDR1 is LGHNA and CDR2 is YSLEER. Trimming took 2 bases from V and 0 from J, leaving 7 bases between them. This CDR3 has 14 amino acids. CDR3 loop: CASSQQGTNYGYTF. In DNA, the CDR3 is TGCGCCAGCAGCCAACAGGGAACTAACTATGGCTACACCTTC.

Turning to this clone: Other DNA sequences within the sample encode an identical CDR3. The V and J genes are TRBV5-1 and TRBJ1-2; D unresolved. Looked up from germline, CDR1 is SGHRS and CDR2 is YFSETQ. The CDR3 runs 13 residues. Trimming stripped 0 bases from V and 0 bases from J, with 3 bases between. The CDR3 DNA is TGCGCCAGCAGCTTGGCCGCTAACTATGGCTACACCTTC. Its translation is CASSLAANYGYTF.

About this clone itself: Different DNA sequences within this sample yield the same CDR3. The chain combines TRBV12-5 with TRBJ2-7; a possible D gene is TRBD2 (6 bases). CDR1 and CDR2 from the germline V gene are LGHNT and FRNRAP. This CDR3 is built from 11 residues. V was shortened by 6 bases and J by 3 bases, with 6 bases between the two germline ends. The CDR3 reads CASGRGYEQYF. CDR3 DNA sequence: TGTGCTAGTGGGCGGGGCTACGAGCAGTACTTC.

The chain links TRBV7-9 to TRBJ2-3; TRBD2 agrees at 12 bases. The CDR3 has 17 residues. Trimming took 3 bases from V and 3 from J; bases not matched to a gene: 7. Germline CDR1 is SEHNR and CDR2 is FQNEAQ (reference sequence). The CDR3 DNA sequence: TGTGCCAGCAGCTTCCCTAGCGGGGGGGCTCAAACAGATACGCAGTATTTT. Its translation: CASSFPSGGAQTDTQYF.

The chain recombines TRBV20-1 with TRBJ1-2; D gene ambiguous. This CDR3 spans 11 amino acids. Germline values: CDR1 DFQATT, CDR2 SNEGSKA (reference sequence). Trimming removed 7 bases at V and 3 bases at J, with 9 bases between. CDR3 sequence (DNA): TGCAGTGGGATAACGGACTATGGCTACACCTTC. This gives the protein CSGITDYGYTF.

This clone was seen repeatedly, ten times or more. The chain links TRBV6-1 to TRBJ2-3; 8 bases align to TRBD2. The CDR3 totals 19 residues. Germline V lookup: CDR1 MNHNS, CDR2 SASEGT. V lost 0 bases and J lost 0; bases outside the gene matches: 11. CDR3 DNA sequence: TGTGCCAGCAGTGAAGCCTGGCCTAGCGGGTACTCTAGCACAGATACGCAGTATTTT. Encoded protein: CASSEAWPSGYSSTDTQYF.

This chain links TRBV2 with TRBJ2-3; 9 bases fit TRBD2. Germline CDR1 reads SNHLY; CDR2 reads FYNNEI. CDR3 length equals 16 residues. J lost 1 base, V lost 7 bases, and 9 bases had no gene match. CDR3: CASTGGRAGGTDTQYF. The CDR3 DNA reads TGTGCCAGCACGGGCGGGAGGGCCGGAGGCACAGATACGCAGTATTTT.

The chain employs TRBV5-1 and TRBJ2-1; 11 bases fit TRBD2. Germline V CDR1 and CDR2: SGHRS, YFSETQ. V shed 2 bases, J shed 5 bases, and the junction held 3 bases outside the gene matches. The length of the CDR3 is 15 residues. The CDR3 region has the DNA TGCGCCAGCAGCTTAACTAGCGGGGGAAACAATGAGCAGTTCTTC. Protein product: CASSLTSGGNNEQFF.

The chain carries TRBV6-1 and TRBJ2-3; 8 bases are shared with TRBD2. V lost 2 bases and J lost 1; bases outside the gene matches: 8. The CDR3 sequence is 17 residues long. CDR1 and CDR2 from the germline V gene are MNHNS and SASEGT. CDR3 sequence reads: CASSERDGGAGTDTQYF. DNA for the CDR3: TGTGCCAGCAGTGAACGGGACGGGGGGGCCGGCACAGATACGCAGTATTTT.

Turning to this clone: Other DNA sequences within the sample encode an identical CDR3. J is TRBJ2-7 and V is TRBV2; D call uncertain. The CDR3 is 11 amino acids. Germline V gives CDR1 SNHLY, CDR2 FYNNEI. V shed 5 bases and J shed 5 bases, with 7 bases lying between them. The DNA for the CDR3 is TGTGCCAGCAGTCTTACAAACGAGCAGTACTTC. Its translation is CASSLTNEQYF.

CDR3 nucleotides: TGCGCCAGCACCTTTTACGCAGGACAGTGGTATGGCTACACCTTC. Protein: CASTFYAGQWYGYTF. The rearrangement uses TRBV5-1 and TRBJ1-2; maybe TRBD1 (6 bases). The CDR3 extends over 15 amino acids. CDR1 is SGHRS and CDR2 is YFSETQ in the germline V gene. V gave up 6 bases and J gave up 5 bases, with 20 bases separating them.

DNA of the CDR3: TGTGCCACCAGCAGTGGGGCCCCGAACACTGAAGCTTTCTTT. This translates into CATSSGAPNTEAFF. The chain carries TRBV15 and TRBJ1-1, with D possibly matching TRBD1 (5 bases). CDR3 length equals 14 residues. Per germline, CDR1 LNHNV and CDR2 YYDKDF (reference sequence). V lost 3 bases and J lost 1, with 9 bases in between.

Details on this clone: At the DNA level, this CDR3 is encoded by other sequences in the same sample as well. The chain recombines TRBV5-4 with TRBJ2-7, with D maybe TRBD1 (5 bases). Germline-derived CDR1 and CDR2 are SGHNT and YYREEE (reference sequence). The CDR3 consists of 13 residues. Deletions cut 1 base from V and 0 bases from J, with 5 bases between. The CDR3 loop is CASSLQGSYEQYF. The CDR3 coding sequence is TGTGCCAGCAGCTTGCAGGGCTCCTACGAGCAGTACTTC.

The rearrangement links TRBV27 to TRBJ1-6; D may be TRBD1 (5 bases). The CDR3 is 15 amino acids. V was trimmed by 8 bases and J by 2 bases, leaving 13 bases between them. The V gene's germline CDR1 is MNHEY and CDR2 SMNVEV (reference sequence). Here the CDR3 reads CASGPGLTYNSPLHF. The DNA of the CDR3 is TGTGCCAGCGGACCGGGACTGACCTATAATTCACCCCTCCACTTT.

V gene TRBV7-2 combines with J gene TRBJ1-3; D is possibly TRBD1 (6 bases). V was cut by 2 bases and J by 0 bases, with 14 bases left in between. CDR1 is SGHTA, CDR2 FQGNSA, per germline. The CDR3 covers 17 residues. This chain's CDR3 is CASSLWGGPLSGNTIYF. In DNA form, the CDR3 reads TGTGCCAGCAGCTTATGGGGGGGGCCCCTCTCTGGAAACACCATATATTTT. Filled out from reference TRBV7-2 and TRBJ1-3, the complete variable domain reads GAGVSQSPSNKVTEKGKDVELRCDPISGHTALYWYRQSLGQGLEFLIYFQGNSAPDKSGLPSDRFSAERTGGSVSTLTIQRTQQEDSAVYLCASSLWGGPLSGNTIYFGEGSWLTVV.

The CDR3 spells CASSQDPSGADEKLFF. The DNA for the CDR3 is TGCGCCAGCAGCCAAGATCCTTCCGGGGCGGATGAAAAACTGTTTTTT. The chain links TRBV4-1 to TRBJ1-4, with a weak D call TRBD1 (5 bases). The germline V and J ends were trimmed by 0 bases and 6 bases, with 14 bases remaining between them. The CDR3 length is 16 residues. Germline V gene sequence: CDR1 MGHRA, CDR2 YSYEKL.

Points on this clone: This specimen includes other DNA sequences encoding the same CDR3. The chain links TRBV10-3 to TRBJ2-2; 8 bases fit TRBD2. V shed 3 bases and J 1 base; nucleotides not matched to a gene: 1. CDR3 length equals 15 residues. Germline V gene lookup returns CDR1 ENHRY and CDR2 SYGVKD. The DNA for the CDR3 is TGTGCCATCAGTGATACTAGCGGGAACACCGGGGAGCTGTTTTTT. As protein: CAISDTSGNTGELFF.